The sequence of this TCR beta chain was determined in a study of identical twins. MiXCR, applied by TCRdb to the 5' RACE reads, yields one record per CDR3 protein. The sample carries hundreds of thousands of distinct CDR3 sequences, around a tenth recorded once. This clonotype was found many times. CDR3 length: 18 amino acids. Germline assignment: CDR1 ENHRY and CDR2 SYGVKD. V trimming: 4 bases; J trimming: 4 bases; junction bases outside the gene matches: 12. This chain uses TRBV10-3 with TRBJ2-3; 12 bases map to TRBD2. The sequenced sample consisted of memory (CD45RO+) T cells sorted from blood. The TCR comes from a woman younger than 35 in good health. DNA for the CDR3: TGTGCCATCAGTGCCGCTAGCGGGAGGGCCTGGGGACCAGATACGCAGTATTTT. This encodes CAISAASGRAWGPDTQYF.